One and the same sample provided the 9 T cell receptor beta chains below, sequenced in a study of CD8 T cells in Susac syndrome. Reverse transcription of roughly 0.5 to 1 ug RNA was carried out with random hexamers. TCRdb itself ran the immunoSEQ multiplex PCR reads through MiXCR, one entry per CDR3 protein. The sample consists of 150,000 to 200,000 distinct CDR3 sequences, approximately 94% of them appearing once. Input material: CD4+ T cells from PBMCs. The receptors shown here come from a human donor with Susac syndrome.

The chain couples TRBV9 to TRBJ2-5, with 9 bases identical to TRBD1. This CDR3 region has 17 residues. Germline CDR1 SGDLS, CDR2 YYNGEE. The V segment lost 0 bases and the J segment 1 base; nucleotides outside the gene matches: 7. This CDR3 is CASSVGNRGPTQETQYF. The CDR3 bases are TGTGCCAGCAGCGTAGGAAACAGGGGGCCGACCCAAGAGACCCAGTACTTC.

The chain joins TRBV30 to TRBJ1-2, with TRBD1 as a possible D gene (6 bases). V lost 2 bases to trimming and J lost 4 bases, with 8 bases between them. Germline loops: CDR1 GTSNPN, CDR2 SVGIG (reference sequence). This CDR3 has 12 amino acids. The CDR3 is CAWSQTGYGYTF. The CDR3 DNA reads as TGTGCCTGGAGTCAGACAGGCTATGGCTACACCTTC. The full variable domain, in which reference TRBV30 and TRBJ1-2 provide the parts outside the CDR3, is SQTIHQWPATLVQPVGSPLSLECTVEGTSNPNLYWYRQAAGRGLQLLFYSVGIGQISSEVPQNLSASRPQDRQFILSSKKLLLSDSGFYLCAWSQTGYGYTFGSGTRLTVV.

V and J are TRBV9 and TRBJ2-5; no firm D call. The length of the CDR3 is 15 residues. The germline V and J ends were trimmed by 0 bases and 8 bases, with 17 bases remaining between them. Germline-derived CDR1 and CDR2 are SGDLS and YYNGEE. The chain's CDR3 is CASSVGGLSTPTQYF. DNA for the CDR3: TGTGCCAGCAGCGTAGGAGGCCTATCTACACCAACCCAGTACTTC.

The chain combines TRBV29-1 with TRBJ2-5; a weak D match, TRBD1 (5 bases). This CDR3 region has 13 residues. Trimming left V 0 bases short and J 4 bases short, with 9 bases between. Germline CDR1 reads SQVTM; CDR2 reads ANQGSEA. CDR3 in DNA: TGCAGCGTTGAAGAGCCCAGGGCAGAGACCCAGTACTTC. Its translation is CSVEEPRAETQYF.

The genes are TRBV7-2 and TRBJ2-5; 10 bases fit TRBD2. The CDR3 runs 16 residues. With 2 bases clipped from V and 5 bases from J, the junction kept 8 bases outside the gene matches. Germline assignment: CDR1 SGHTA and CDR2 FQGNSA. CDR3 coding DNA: TGTGCCAGCAGCTTATACGCTAGCGGGGGACACGAGACCCAGTACTTC. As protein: CASSLYASGGHETQYF.

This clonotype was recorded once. The CDR3 protein is CASSLAGFFPYGYTF. The CDR3 DNA sequence: TGTGCCAGCAGCTTGGCAGGGTTCTTCCCCTATGGCTACACCTTC. The V call is TRBV5-4, the J call TRBJ1-2; D might be TRBD1 (5 bases). The CDR3 is 15 residues long. Germline V gene lookup returns CDR1 SGHNT and CDR2 YYREEE (reference sequence). With 0 bases removed from V and 4 bases from J, the gap between germline ends came to 13 bases. The entire variable domain, with the rest obtained from reference TRBV5-4 and TRBJ1-2, is as follows: ETGVTQSPTHLIKTRGQQVTLRCSSQSGHNTVSWYQQALGQGPQFIFQYYREEENGRGNFPPRFSGLQFPNYSSELNVNALELDDSALYLCASSLAGFFPYGYTFGSGTRLTVV.

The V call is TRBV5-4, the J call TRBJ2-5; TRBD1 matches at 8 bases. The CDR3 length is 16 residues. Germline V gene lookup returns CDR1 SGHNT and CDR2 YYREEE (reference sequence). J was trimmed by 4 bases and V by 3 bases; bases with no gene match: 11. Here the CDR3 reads CASSSPTSGGAETQYF. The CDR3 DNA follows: TGTGCCAGCAGCTCGCCTACCTCAGGGGGCGCAGAGACCCAGTACTTC.

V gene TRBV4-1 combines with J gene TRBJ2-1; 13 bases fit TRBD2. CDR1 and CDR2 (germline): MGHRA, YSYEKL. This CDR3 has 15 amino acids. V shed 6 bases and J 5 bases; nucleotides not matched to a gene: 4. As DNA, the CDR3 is TGCGCCAGCAGACTGACTAGCGGGGGGCACAATGAGCAGTTCTTC. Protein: CASRLTSGGHNEQFF.

The CDR3 protein is CASGLSGFEDTQYF. CDR3 nucleotides: TGTGCTAGTGGTTTGTCGGGGTTTGAAGATACGCAGTATTTT. The J gene is TRBJ2-3, the V gene TRBV12-5; tentatively, D is TRBD2 (5 bases). V was trimmed by 2 bases and J by 5 bases, leaving 11 bases between them. CDR1 LGHNT and CDR2 FRNRAP come from the germline V gene. The CDR3 loop spans 14 amino acids.